What follows are 11 T cell receptor beta chains derived from one specimen sequenced in a study of T cells in Graves' hyperthyroidism and ophthalmopathy. Regions amplified from RNA transcripts were the TCR beta CDR3 regions. An initial round of RT-PCR targeting the TCR CDR3 relied on the HTBI primer set. TCRdb recomputed calls from the multiplex PCR reads with MiXCR, one row per CDR3 protein. The data hold hundreds of thousands of distinct CDR3 sequences, with 14% observed a single time. Source material: blood. These receptors all stem from a woman younger than 35 with Graves' hyperthyroidism.

The chain employs TRBV29-1 and TRBJ2-7; possibly TRBD1 or TRBD2 for D (5 bases each). Trimming removed 1 base from V and 2 bases from J, with 12 bases in between. Germline V CDR1 and CDR2: SQVTM, ANQGSEA. CDR3 length equals 14 residues. The CDR3 nucleotides read TGCAGCGTTGAAGCGGGGACGGGGACCTACGAGCAGTACTTC. It specifies CSVEAGTGTYEQYF.

The CDR3 coding sequence is TGTGCCAGCAGCCAAGATAGCATGCAGGGCACTGAAGCTTTCTTT. It encodes CASSQDSMQGTEAFF. V is TRBV3-1 and J is TRBJ1-1, with D tentatively TRBD1 (5 bases). Deletions cut 0 bases from V and 4 bases from J, with 12 bases between. Germline V CDR1 and CDR2: LGHDT, YNNKEL (reference sequence). This CDR3 spans 15 amino acids.

On this clonotype itself: Without the conserved terminal phenylalanine or tryptophan, this CDR3 likely stems from a read error. Here the CDR3 reads CASSLVFGAGGICYNEQFI. The DNA of the CDR3 is TGTGCCAGCAGCTTAGTTTTTGGGGCAGGGGGCATTTGCTACAATGAGCAGTTCATC. The rearrangement links TRBV7-8 to TRBJ2-1; 8 bases line up with TRBD1. This CDR3 has 19 residues. Losses at the gene ends were 1 base for V and 3 bases for J; bases not matched to a gene: 14. From germline, CDR1 is SGHVS and CDR2 FQNEAQ.

This clonotype was observed a handful of times. The chain uses TRBV30 and TRBJ1-2; D is possibly TRBD1 (5 bases). CDR1 is GTSNPN and CDR2 is SVGIG in the germline V gene (reference sequence). V lost 8 bases and J 8 bases, leaving 21 bases between the germline ends. There are 13 residues in the CDR3. Here the CDR3 reads CAGHTRVLAGYTF. The CDR3 DNA is TGTGCCGGACACACCAGGGTCCTAGCAGGCTACACCTTC. Drawing the rest from reference TRBV30 and TRBJ1-2, the complete variable domain is SQTIHQWPATLVQPVGSPLSLECTVEGTSNPNLYWYRQAAGRGLQLLFYSVGIGQISSEVPQNLSASRPQDRQFILSSKKLLLSDSGFYLCAGHTRVLAGYTFGSGTRLTVV.

This clonotype turned up a few times. CDR3: CASSSEGQAYGYTF. In DNA form, the CDR3 reads TGCGCCAGCAGCTCGGAGGGACAGGCTTATGGCTACACCTTC. V gene TRBV5-1 combines with J gene TRBJ1-2; 8 bases fit TRBD1. CDR3 length: 14 amino acids. CDR1 SGHRS and CDR2 YFSETQ come from the germline V gene. J was trimmed by 5 bases and V by 3 bases; bases with no gene match: 6.

The sample holds many counts of this clonotype. V usage is TRBV19 and J usage is TRBJ2-1; 15 bases fit TRBD2. The CDR3 runs 17 residues. After removal of 4 bases from V and 3 bases from J, the junction contained 4 bases not matched to a gene. CDR1 and CDR2 from the germline V gene are LNHDA and SQIVND (reference sequence). The CDR3 nucleotides are TGTGCCAGTAGTAGGGGACTAGCGGGAGGAGTCTACAATGAGCAGTTCTTC. It is translated as CASSRGLAGGVYNEQFF.

Only a few counts were recorded for this clonotype. This rearrangement joins TRBV20-1 to TRBJ2-1, with TRBD2 identical over 10 bases. This CDR3 spans 14 amino acids. CDR1 and CDR2 (germline): DFQATT, SNEGSKA (reference sequence). V lost 1 base to trimming and J lost 10 bases; unmatched junction nucleotides: 7. CDR3: CSARVGTSVQEQFF. The DNA for the CDR3 is TGCAGTGCTAGAGTTGGGACTAGCGTACAGGAGCAGTTCTTC.

The chain joins TRBV10-2 to TRBJ2-7, with D perhaps assigned TRBD1 or TRBD2 (5 bases each). Trimming pared 3 bases from V and 6 bases from J, leaving 18 bases between. This CDR3 spans 15 amino acids. Germline assignment: CDR1 WSHSY and CDR2 SAAADI. The CDR3 is CASSDPQRGSFEQYF. CDR3 coding DNA: TGCGCCAGCAGTGACCCCCAGAGGGGTTCGTTCGAGCAGTACTTC.

The gene calls are TRBV11-2 and TRBJ2-7; maybe TRBD2 (6 bases). The length of the CDR3 is 16 residues. Germline assignment: CDR1 SGHAT and CDR2 FQNNGV. V was shortened by 7 bases and J by 4 bases, with 23 bases between the two germline ends. CDR3 sequence reads: CASNNLPPGSRYEQYF. The DNA for the CDR3 is TGTGCCAGCAACAACCTCCCCCCCGGGAGCAGGTACGAGCAGTACTTC.

In this sample, this clonotype turned up many times. The chain uses TRBV7-3 and TRBJ2-5, with a possible D match to TRBD2 (5 bases). Germline V gene sequence: CDR1 SGHTA, CDR2 FQGTGA. V lost 0 bases to trimming and J lost 3 bases, with 5 bases between them. The CDR3 extends over 13 amino acids. This chain's CDR3 is CASSLTGEETQYF. CDR3 in DNA: TGTGCCAGCAGCTTAACGGGAGAAGAGACCCAGTACTTC.

This clonotype was picked up a small number of times. The chain couples TRBV9 to TRBJ2-1; D uncertain. The germline V gene has CDR1 SGDLS and CDR2 YYNGEE. V dropped 3 bases and J dropped 6 bases, with 19 bases sitting between them. The length of the CDR3 is 16 residues. As DNA, the CDR3 is TGTGCCAGCAGCGCTAGTACTTCTCACCAAGTCAATGAGCAGTTCTTC. Translated, it gives CASSASTSHQVNEQFF.